A single sample is the source of the 6 T cell receptor beta chains below, sequenced in a study of blood T cells in healthy people across ages. A second PCR of roughly 6 to 12 cycles used a sample-barcoded 5' primer and a J-beta primer mix. TCRdb independently ran MiXCR on the 5' RACE reads; one entry per CDR3 protein. The sample consists of about 1.5 million distinct CDR3 sequences, about 42% of them appearing once. The sequencing sample was made of blood. These receptors came from a woman younger than 30 in good health.

The rearrangement uses TRBV29-1 and TRBJ1-1; D perhaps matches TRBD1 (5 bases). Germline CDR1 is SQVTM and CDR2 is ANQGSEA. This CDR3 has 13 residues. V lost 6 bases and J lost 5, with 16 bases in between. Here the CDR3 reads CSVAPNGGTEAFF. CDR3 nucleotide sequence: TGCAGCGTGGCTCCAAATGGGGGAACTGAAGCTTTCTTT. Variable domain in full (rest from reference TRBV29-1 and TRBJ1-1): SAVISQKPSRDICQRGTSLTIQCQVDSQVTMMFWYRQQPGQSLTLIATANQGSEATYESGFVIDKFPISRPNLTFSTLTVSNMSPEDSSIYLCSVAPNGGTEAFFGQGTRLTVV.

This clonotype has at least ten counts. The genes are TRBV29-1 and TRBJ1-2; the match to TRBD1 covers 7 bases. CDR1 and CDR2 from the germline V gene are SQVTM and ANQGSEA. Trimming cost V 5 bases and J 4 bases; bases outside gene matches: 4. This CDR3 is 12 amino acids long. The CDR3 DNA reads as TGCAGCGTTACGACAGGGAGCTATGGCTACACCTTC. Translating gives CSVTTGSYGYTF.

The chain recombines TRBV27 with TRBJ2-3, with D possibly TRBD1 on 6 matching bases. Trimming shortened V by 0 bases and J by 1 base, and 11 bases separated the two germline ends. Germline CDR1 and CDR2: MNHEY and SMNVEV (reference sequence). The CDR3 contains 16 residues. The CDR3 spells CASSLSWGPGTDTQYF. The CDR3 nucleotides are TGTGCCAGCAGTTTATCGTGGGGGCCGGGCACAGATACGCAGTATTTT.

The chain employs TRBV4-3 and TRBJ1-5; D gene uncertain. Germline CDR1 is LGHNA and CDR2 is YSLEER. V lost 5 bases and J lost 7, with 18 bases in between. The CDR3 is 15 residues long. The CDR3 DNA reads TGCGCCAGCAGCGAAGGGTCAGGAGACGGGCAGCCCCAGCATTTT. Encoded protein: CASSEGSGDGQPQHF.

This clonotype was seen only a few times. The gene calls are TRBV20-1 and TRBJ2-7; tentative D call: TRBD2 (6 bases). This CDR3 contains 13 residues. Germline lookup yields CDR1 DFQATT and CDR2 SNEGSKA (reference sequence). V dropped 6 bases and J dropped 6 bases, with 18 bases sitting between them. CDR3: CSARPRLALEQYF. For the CDR3, the DNA is TGCAGTGCCCGACCCCGGCTAGCGCTCGAGCAGTACTTC.

The gene calls are TRBV3-1 and TRBJ2-5; 8 bases agree with TRBD2. There are 14 residues in the CDR3. Germline-derived CDR1 and CDR2 are LGHDT and YNNKEL (reference sequence). The V gene end was trimmed by 6 bases and the J gene end by 5 bases; junction bases not matched to a gene: 8. The CDR3 sequence is CASRDIGLAETQYF. In nucleotides, the CDR3 is TGTGCCAGCAGGGACATCGGACTAGCCGAGACCCAGTACTTC.